This T cell receptor (beta chain) was captured in a study of shared clonotypes between healthy human individuals. This CDR3 comprises 16 residues. The V and J ends lost 5 bases and 0 bases respectively, with 16 bases between them. Germline loops: CDR1 LNHDA, CDR2 SQIVND (reference sequence). The sorted-subset replicate PCRs were given 200 ng DNA, which is tens of thousands of T cell genomes. Libraries were prepared by immunoSEQ multiplex PCR; TCRdb keeps only in-frame clonotypes and omits some of them. The sample lists around 690,000 clones; around 91% were seen once. Healthy and HIV-negative, the adult donors had no recent acute infections or vaccinations.

The source material was memory CD8+ T cells from PBMCs. Stated subset: CD45RO+ cells pooled with CCR7-negative TemRA cells. This sequence joins TRBV19 and TRBJ1-1, with D possibly matching TRBD1 (5 bases). This sequence was found in a man younger than 30 in good health. Some clones in this sample may be carry-over from other donors' samples. The CDR3 loop is CASSWGKSLMNTEAFF. For the CDR3, the DNA is TGTGCCAGTAGTTGGGGGAAATCCTTAATGAACACTGAAGCTTTCTTT.